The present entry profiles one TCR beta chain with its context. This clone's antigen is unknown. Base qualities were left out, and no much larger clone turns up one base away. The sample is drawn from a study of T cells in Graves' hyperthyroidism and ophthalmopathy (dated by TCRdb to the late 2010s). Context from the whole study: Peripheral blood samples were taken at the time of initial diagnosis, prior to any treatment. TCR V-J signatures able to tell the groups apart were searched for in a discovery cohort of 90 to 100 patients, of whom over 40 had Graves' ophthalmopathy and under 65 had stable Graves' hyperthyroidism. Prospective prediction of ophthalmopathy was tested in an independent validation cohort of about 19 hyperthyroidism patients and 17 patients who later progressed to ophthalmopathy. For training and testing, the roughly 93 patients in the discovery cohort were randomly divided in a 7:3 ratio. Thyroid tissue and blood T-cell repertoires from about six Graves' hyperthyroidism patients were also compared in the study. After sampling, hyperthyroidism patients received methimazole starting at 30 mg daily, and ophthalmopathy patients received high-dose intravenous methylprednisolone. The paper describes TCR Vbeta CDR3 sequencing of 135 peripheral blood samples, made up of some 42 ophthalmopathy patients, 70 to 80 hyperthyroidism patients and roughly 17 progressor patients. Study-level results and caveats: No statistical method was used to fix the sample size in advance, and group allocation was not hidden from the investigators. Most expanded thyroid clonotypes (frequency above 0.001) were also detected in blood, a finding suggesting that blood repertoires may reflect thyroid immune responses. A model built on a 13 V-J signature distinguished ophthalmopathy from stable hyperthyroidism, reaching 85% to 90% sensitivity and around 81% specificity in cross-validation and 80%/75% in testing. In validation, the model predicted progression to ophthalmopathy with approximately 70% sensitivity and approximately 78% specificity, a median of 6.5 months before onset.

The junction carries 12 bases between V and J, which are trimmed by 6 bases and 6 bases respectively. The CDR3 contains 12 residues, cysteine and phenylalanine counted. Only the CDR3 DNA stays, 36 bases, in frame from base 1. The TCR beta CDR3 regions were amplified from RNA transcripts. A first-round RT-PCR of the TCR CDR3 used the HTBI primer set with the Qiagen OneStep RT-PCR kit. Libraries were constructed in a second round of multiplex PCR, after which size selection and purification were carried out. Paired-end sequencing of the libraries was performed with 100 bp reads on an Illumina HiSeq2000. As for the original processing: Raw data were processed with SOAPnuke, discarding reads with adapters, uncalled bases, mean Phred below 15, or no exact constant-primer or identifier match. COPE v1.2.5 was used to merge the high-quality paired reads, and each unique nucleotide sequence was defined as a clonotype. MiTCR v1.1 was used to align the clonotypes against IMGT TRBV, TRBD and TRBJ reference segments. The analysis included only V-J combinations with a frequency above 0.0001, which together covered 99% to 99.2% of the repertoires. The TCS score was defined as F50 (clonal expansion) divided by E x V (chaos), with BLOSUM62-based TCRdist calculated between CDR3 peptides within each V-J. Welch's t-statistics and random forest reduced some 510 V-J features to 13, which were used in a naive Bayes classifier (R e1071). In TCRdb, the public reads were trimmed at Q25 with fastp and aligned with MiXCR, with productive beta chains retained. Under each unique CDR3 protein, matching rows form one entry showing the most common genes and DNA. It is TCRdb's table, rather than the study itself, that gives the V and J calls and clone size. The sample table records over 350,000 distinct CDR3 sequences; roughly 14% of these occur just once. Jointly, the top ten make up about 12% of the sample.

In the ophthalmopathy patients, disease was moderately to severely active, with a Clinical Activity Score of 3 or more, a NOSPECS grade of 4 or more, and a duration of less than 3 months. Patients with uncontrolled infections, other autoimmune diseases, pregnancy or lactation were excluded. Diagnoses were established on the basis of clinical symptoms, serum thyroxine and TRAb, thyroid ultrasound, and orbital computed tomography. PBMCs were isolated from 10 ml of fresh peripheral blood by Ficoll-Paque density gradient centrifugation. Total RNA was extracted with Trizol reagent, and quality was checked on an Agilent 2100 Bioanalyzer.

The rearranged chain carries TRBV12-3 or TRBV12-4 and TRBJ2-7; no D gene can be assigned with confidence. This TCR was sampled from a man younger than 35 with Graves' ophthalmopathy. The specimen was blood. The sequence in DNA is TGTGCCAGCAGGCAGGTTGAAGGCGAGCAGTACTTC. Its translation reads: CASRQVEGEQYF.